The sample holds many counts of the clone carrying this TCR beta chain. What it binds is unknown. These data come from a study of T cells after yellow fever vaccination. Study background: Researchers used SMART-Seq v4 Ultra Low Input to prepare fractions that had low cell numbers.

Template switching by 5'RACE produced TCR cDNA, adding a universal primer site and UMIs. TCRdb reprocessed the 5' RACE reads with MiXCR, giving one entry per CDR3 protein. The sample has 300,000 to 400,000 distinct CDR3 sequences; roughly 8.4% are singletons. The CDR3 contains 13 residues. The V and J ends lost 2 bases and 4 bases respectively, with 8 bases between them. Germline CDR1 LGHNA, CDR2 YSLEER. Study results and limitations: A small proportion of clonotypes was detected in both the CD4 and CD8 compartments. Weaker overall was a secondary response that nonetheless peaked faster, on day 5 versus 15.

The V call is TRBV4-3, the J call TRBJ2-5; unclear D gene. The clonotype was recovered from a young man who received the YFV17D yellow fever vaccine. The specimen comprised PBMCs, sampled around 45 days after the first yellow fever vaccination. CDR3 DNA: TGCGCCAGCAGCCAACTGTCCGGAGAGACCCAGTACTTC. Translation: CASSQLSGETQYF.